This record looks at one TCR beta chain sequence and its context. The data are from a study of CD8 T cells in Susac syndrome. cDNA came from around 0.54 to 1 ug RNA primed by random hexamers. The CDR3 of TCR beta was amplified by immunoSEQ multiplex PCR across 54 Vbeta and 13 Jbeta. Using its own MiXCR run on the immunoSEQ multiplex PCR reads, TCRdb lists one record per CDR3 protein. The data hold over 100,000 distinct CDR3 sequences, with 90% to 98% observed a single time. Matched for age and sex, the controls were healthy donors. Negative isolation yielded CD8+ and CD4+ T cells; FACS enriched TEMRA cells. Germline V lookup: CDR1 DFQATT, CDR2 SNEGSKA (reference sequence). V trimming: 2 bases; J trimming: 4 bases; junction bases outside the gene matches: 8. This CDR3 has 15 residues.

The sequence was collected from a human donor in good health. Sequencing was carried out using CD4+ T cells from PBMCs. This chain connects TRBV20-1 to TRBJ1-5; TRBD1 matches 7 bases. The CDR3 nucleotides are TGCAGTGCTAGAAAGACCGGGACAGATAATCAGCCCCAGCATTTT. Translation: CSARKTGTDNQPQHF.